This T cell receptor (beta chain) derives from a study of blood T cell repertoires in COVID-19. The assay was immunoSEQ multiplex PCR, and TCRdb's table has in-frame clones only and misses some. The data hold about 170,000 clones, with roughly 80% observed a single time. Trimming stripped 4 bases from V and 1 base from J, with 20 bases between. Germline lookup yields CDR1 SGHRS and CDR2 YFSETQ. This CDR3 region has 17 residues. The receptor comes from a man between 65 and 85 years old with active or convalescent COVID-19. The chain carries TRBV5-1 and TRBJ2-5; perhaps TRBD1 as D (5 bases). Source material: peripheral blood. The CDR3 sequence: CASSRQGIRTTQETQYF. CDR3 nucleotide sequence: TGCGCCAGCAGCCGCCAAGGAATCCGGACAACCCAAGAGACCCAGTACTTC.